The next 16 T cell receptor beta chains were all read from a single sample in a study of cytomegalovirus exposure and HLA in healthy donors. This PCR relied on a set of 60 Vbeta primers and 13 Jbeta primers. The table came from immunoSEQ multiplex PCR; TCRdb's copy has only in-frame clones and leaves some out. This table holds around 190,000 clones, around 73% found once. Material: PBMCs. The receptors come from a woman aged 25 to 39 in good health and CMV-seronegative.

This clone was counted only a few times. The chain has TRBV6-1 and TRBJ2-5, with a weak D call TRBD2 (5 bases). The end of the DNA is better explained by TRBJ2-7, so the J call may be wrong. The CDR3 sequence is 14 residues long. The germline CDR1 and CDR2 sequences are MNHNS and SASEGT. The CDR3 loop reads CASSAVARAYEQYF. CDR3 in DNA: TGTGCCAGCAGTGCTGTGGCGCGGGCCTACGAGCAGTACTTC.

This clone was seen only once. V usage is TRBV27 and J usage is TRBJ2-7; 9 bases are shared with TRBD2. Germline V gives CDR1 MNHEY, CDR2 SMNVEV (reference sequence). With 5 bases clipped from V and 6 bases from J, the junction kept 11 bases outside the gene matches. The CDR3 is 15 residues long. The CDR3 DNA follows: TGTGCCAGCAGTCCTCTGGCGGGAGGGGGGGGCGAGCAGTACTTC. Translating gives CASSPLAGGGGEQYF.

This clone was detected a few times. The V call is TRBV15, the J call TRBJ2-7; 7 bases fit TRBD1. This CDR3 contains 16 residues. Looked up from germline, CDR1 is LNHNV and CDR2 is YYDKDF (reference sequence). V shed 3 bases and J 2 bases; nucleotides not matched to a gene: 10. The DNA for the CDR3 is TGTGCCACCAGCAGTGCTGGGACAGCCATGACCTACGAGCAGTACTTC. It is translated as CATSSAGTAMTYEQYF.

The chain carries TRBV6-1 and TRBJ1-2, with D possibly TRBD1 on 6 matching bases. This CDR3 spans 15 amino acids. V dropped 2 bases and J dropped 2 bases, with 12 bases sitting between them. The germline V gene encodes CDR1 MNHNS and CDR2 SASEGT. CDR3 in amino acids: CASSELQGENYGYTF. The CDR3 DNA reads TGTGCCAGCAGTGAACTACAGGGCGAGAACTATGGCTACACCTTC.

The rearrangement joins TRBV19 to TRBJ2-1; 7 nucleotides agree with TRBD1. Germline-derived CDR1 and CDR2 are LNHDA and SQIVND (reference sequence). The J segment lost 10 bases and the V segment lost 8 bases, leaving 2 bases of the junction unmatched. The CDR3 is 10 amino acids. Written as DNA, the CDR3 is TGTGCCAGTGGGACAGTCGAGCAGTTCTTC. This sequence encodes CASGTVEQFF.

J is TRBJ2-7 and V is TRBV27; 8 bases line up with TRBD1. This CDR3 is built from 13 residues. Trimming cost V 5 bases and J 4 bases; bases outside gene matches: 4. CDR1 and CDR2 (germline): MNHEY, SMNVEV (reference sequence). CDR3 nucleotides: TGTGCCAGCAGTCCAGGGGGCGGATACGAGCAGTACTTC. This gives the protein CASSPGGGYEQYF.

The chain carries TRBV7-9 and TRBJ2-5; possible D gene TRBD2, 5 bases. The CDR3 is 13 residues long. CDR1 and CDR2 from the germline V gene are SEHNR and FQNEAQ (reference sequence). The ends were cut back, 1 base at V and 3 bases at J, with 6 bases in the middle. The DNA of the CDR3 is TGTGCCAGCAGCTTAGAACTAGAAGAGACCCAGTACTTC. As protein: CASSLELEETQYF. The variable domain in full, completed from reference TRBV7-9 and TRBJ2-5, reads DTGVSQNPRHKITKRGQNVTFRCDPISEHNRLYWYRQTLGQGPEFLTYFQNEAQLEKSRLLSDRFSAERPKGSFSTLEIQRTEQGDSAMYLCASSLELEETQYFGPGTRLLVL.

This chain connects TRBV11-2 to TRBJ2-7; the match to TRBD1 covers 7 bases. This CDR3 comprises 16 residues. The trim removed 1 base at V and 5 bases at J, leaving 11 bases unmatched. CDR1 is SGHAT and CDR2 is FQNNGV in the germline V gene. The CDR3 coding sequence is TGTGCCAGCAGCTTAGTGATGGCGCGACAGGGCGACGAGCAGTACTTC. Its translation: CASSLVMARQGDEQYF. The variable domain in full, with the rest retrieved from reference TRBV11-2 and TRBJ2-7, is EAGVAQSPRYKIIEKRQSVAFWCNPISGHATLYWYQQILGQGPKLLIQFQNNGVVDDSQLPKDRFSAERLKGVDSTLKIQPAKLEDSAVYLCASSLVMARQGDEQYFGPGTRLTVT.

The chain links TRBV27 to TRBJ2-5; possible D gene TRBD2, 7 bases. The CDR3 consists of 13 residues. Germline values: CDR1 MNHEY, CDR2 SMNVEV (reference sequence). The germline V and J ends were trimmed by 6 bases and 1 base, with 9 bases remaining between them. The CDR3: CASSGGPQETQYF. The CDR3 DNA is TGTGCCAGCAGCGGGGGGCCCCAAGAGACCCAGTACTTC.

This chain joins TRBV5-1 and TRBJ2-5; tentative D call: TRBD2 (6 bases). The CDR3 has 14 residues. V was cut by 3 bases and J by 1 base, with 10 bases left in between. Germline CDR1 and CDR2: SGHRS and YFSETQ. The DNA of the CDR3 is TGCGCCAGCAGCTGGGAACTAGCCCAAGAGACCCAGTACTTC. This encodes CASSWELAQETQYF.

The chain links TRBV6-5 to TRBJ2-5, with 7 bases that match TRBD1. V shed 5 bases and J 2 bases; nucleotides not matched to a gene: 8. The CDR3 extends over 15 amino acids. The germline CDR1 and CDR2 sequences are MNHEY and SVGAGI. DNA of the CDR3: TGTGCCAGCAGTCGTGGGACAGCAAGACAAGAGACCCAGTACTTC. It translates to CASSRGTARQETQYF.

Of note for this clone: One junction end disagrees with the germline gene, perhaps due to a read error. The chain combines TRBV11-1 with TRBJ1-2; weak D call: TRBD1 (5 bases). Per germline, CDR1 SGHAT and CDR2 FQDESV (reference sequence). The CDR3 is 13 residues long. DNA for the CDR3: TGTGCCAGCAGTGACAGAGAGAACTATGGCTACCCCTTC. Protein: CASSDRENYGYPF. The whole variable domain, filled in from reference TRBV11-1 and TRBJ1-2, reads EAEVAQSPRYKITEKSQAVAFWCDPISGHATLYWYRQILGQGPELLVQFQDESVVDDSQLPKDRFSAERLKGVDSTLKIQPAELGDSAMYLCASSDRENYGYPFGSGTRLTVV.

This clone appeared a few times. The chain combines TRBV7-9 with TRBJ2-5; a weak D match, TRBD2 (5 bases). V dropped 5 bases and J dropped 5 bases, with 15 bases sitting between them. Germline CDR1 and CDR2: SEHNR and FQNEAQ (reference sequence). The CDR3 consists of 14 residues. This CDR3 reads CASSPGTGGETQYF. The CDR3 DNA sequence: TGTGCCAGCAGCCCGGGAACCGGCGGGGAGACCCAGTACTTC.

J is TRBJ2-7 and V is TRBV27; 8 nucleotides match TRBD2. The germline V gene has CDR1 MNHEY and CDR2 SMNVEV (reference sequence). J gave up 6 bases and V 5 bases, and 9 bases lay outside the gene matches. The CDR3 totals 14 residues. For the CDR3, the DNA is TGTGCCAGCAGTGACCTAGCGGGCTGGTCCGAGCAGTACTTC. Translated, it gives CASSDLAGWSEQYF.

This chain uses TRBV7-8 with TRBJ2-5, with 11 bases aligning to TRBD2. From germline, CDR1 is SGHVS and CDR2 FQNEAQ. The trim removed 6 bases at V and 2 bases at J, leaving 11 bases unmatched. CDR3 length: 17 residues. The CDR3, as DNA: TGTGCCAGCAGACGCCTACCTAGCGGGGGGACTCAAGAGACCCAGTACTTC. Protein sequence: CASRRLPSGGTQETQYF.

This clone was detected only once. This chain links TRBV4-1 with TRBJ2-3; 11 nucleotides align to TRBD2. Germline CDR1 is MGHRA and CDR2 is YSYEKL. J lost 8 bases, V lost 4 bases, and 11 bases had no gene match. The length of the CDR3 is 16 residues. CDR3: CASSLEGLAVGGTQYF. The CDR3 DNA is TGCGCCAGCAGCCTGGAGGGACTAGCGGTTGGGGGTACGCAGTATTTT.